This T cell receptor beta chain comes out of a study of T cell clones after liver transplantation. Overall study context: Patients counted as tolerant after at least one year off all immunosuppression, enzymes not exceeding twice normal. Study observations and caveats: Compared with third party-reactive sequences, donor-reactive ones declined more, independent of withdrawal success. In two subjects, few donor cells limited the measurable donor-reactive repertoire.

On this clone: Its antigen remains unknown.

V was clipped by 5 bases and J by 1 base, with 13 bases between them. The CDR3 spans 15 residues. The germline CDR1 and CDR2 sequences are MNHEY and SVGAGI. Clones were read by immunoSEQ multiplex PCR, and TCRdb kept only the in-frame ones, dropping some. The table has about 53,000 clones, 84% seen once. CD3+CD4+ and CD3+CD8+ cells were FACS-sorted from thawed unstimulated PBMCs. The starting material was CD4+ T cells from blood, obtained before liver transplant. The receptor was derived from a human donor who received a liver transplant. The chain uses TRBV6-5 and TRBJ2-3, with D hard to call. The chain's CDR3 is CASSHPTTGTDTQYF. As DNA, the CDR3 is TGTGCCAGCAGTCACCCAACGACTGGCACAGATACGCAGTATTTT.